A single sample is the source of the 25 T cell receptor beta chains below, sequenced in a study of tumor and adjacent non-tumor tissue in lung cancer. RNA was extracted from bulk tissue without any cell sorting. Distant lung tissue was collected more than 3 cm away from the tumor edge. TCRbeta libraries were built with three rounds of nested PCR, modified from ARM-PCR. TCRdb re-called the multiplex PCR reads with MiXCR, one entry per CDR3 protein. The table shows 60,000 to 85,000 distinct CDR3 sequences, with around 82% occurring only once. Sequencing was done on a sample of distant non-tumor lung tissue. The source is a man in his 60s with non-small cell lung cancer.

This clonotype was seen many times. The V gene is TRBV20-1, the J gene TRBJ2-7, with 8 bases aligning to TRBD2. The CDR3 consists of 15 residues. The germline gives CDR1 DFQATT, CDR2 SNEGSKA (reference sequence). The V segment lost 1 base and the J segment 0 bases; nucleotides outside the gene matches: 5. The CDR3, as DNA: TGCAGTGCTAGAGCGGGTAGCGGGATCTCCTACGAGCAGTACTTC. This translates into CSARAGSGISYEQYF.

This chain joins TRBV6-5 and TRBJ2-2; D is undetermined. In germline, CDR1 is MNHEY, CDR2 SVGAGI. Deletions cut 11 bases from V and 1 base from J, with 20 bases between. CDR3 size: 16 residues. The CDR3 coding sequence is TGTGCCGGCATCGGCCTAGAGCAGATGAACACCGGGGAGCTGTTTTTT. It yields the protein CAGIGLEQMNTGELFF.

Of note for this clonotype: Germline is not matched at one junction end, which may reflect a read error. The rearrangement uses TRBV11-2 and TRBJ1-1, with 7 bases aligning to TRBD1. The CDR3 contains 18 residues. The germline CDR1 and CDR2 sequences are SGHAT and FQNNGV. The CDR3 DNA reads TGTGCCAGCAACTTAGAGGGGTCGGCACAGGGGACCTTCACTGAAGCTTTCTTT. It yields the protein CASNLEGSAQGTFTEAFF.

V usage is TRBV30 and J usage is TRBJ2-5; 7 bases agree with TRBD2. Germline lookup yields CDR1 GTSNPN and CDR2 SVGIG (reference sequence). The CDR3 has 15 residues. V dropped 3 bases and J dropped 4; count of bases not matched to a gene: 11. CDR3 nucleotides: TGTGCCTGGAGCCGACTAACGGGAGGAGGAGAGACCCAGTACTTC. Protein sequence: CAWSRLTGGGETQYF.

The rearrangement links TRBV29-1 to TRBJ2-7; 9 bases line up with TRBD1. The CDR3 totals 15 residues. Germline-derived CDR1 and CDR2 are SQVTM and ANQGSEA. After removal of 7 bases from V and 6 bases from J, the junction contained 16 bases not matched to a gene. CDR3 DNA sequence: TGCAGCGCAACATGGGGGGGACAGGGTTACCGCGAGCAGTACTTC. It encodes CSATWGGQGYREQYF.

This clonotype came up a few times. Its ends do not fully match the called genes, so a read error is possible. This chain connects TRBV6-2 or TRBV6-3 to TRBJ1-3; 7 bases line up with TRBD1. Germline CDR1 reads MNHEY; CDR2 reads SVGEGT. The CDR3 totals 11 residues. The CDR3: CVSGSGTDASF. The CDR3 nucleotides read TGTGTCAGTGGCTCCGGGACAGATGCTTCTTTT.

This clonotype was counted ten times or more. The rearrangement joins TRBV5-5 to TRBJ2-3, with 12 bases aligning to TRBD2. The CDR3 consists of 15 residues. After removal of 2 bases from V and 3 bases from J, the junction contained 1 base not matched to a gene. The germline V gene encodes CDR1 SGHKS and CDR2 YYEKEE (reference sequence). CDR3 protein: CASSLLAGGTDTQYF. CDR3 nucleotides: TGTGCCAGCAGCTTACTAGCGGGAGGTACAGATACGCAGTATTTT. Full variable domain (missing parts from reference TRBV5-5 and TRBJ2-3): DAGVTQSPTHLIKTRGQQVTLRCSPISGHKSVSWYQQVLGQGPQFIFQYYEKEERGRGNFPDRFSARQFPNYSSELNVNALLLGDSALYLCASSLLAGGTDTQYFGPGTRLTVL.

The chain uses TRBV6-1 and TRBJ2-7; D call uncertain. V lost 8 bases and J lost 6, with 26 bases in between. The CDR3 runs 16 residues. Germline CDR1 is MNHNS and CDR2 is SASEGT. The CDR3 sequence: CASSFWRSLDLVEQYF. CDR3 nucleotide sequence: TGTGCCAGCTCATTCTGGCGCAGCCTCGATTTGGTCGAGCAGTACTTC.

Regarding this clonotype: The conserved closing phenylalanine or tryptophan is absent in this CDR3, likely reflecting a read error. No DNA is shown, since the ends of the CDR3 on it are uncertain; the CDR3 is the one TCRdb lists. V usage is TRBV29-1 and J usage is TRBJ1-1. The CDR3 comprises 13 residues, both ends counted. CDR1 and CDR2 from the germline V gene are SQVTM and ANQGSEA. CDR3 region: CSASAGRDTEASS.

For this clonotype: A junction boundary mismatches the germline segment, possibly from a read error. V is TRBV4-1 and J is TRBJ2-5, with D possibly matching TRBD2 (5 bases). The CDR3 has 14 amino acids. CDR1 MGHRA and CDR2 YSYEKL come from the germline V gene. The CDR3 loop is CARSPGREWETQYF. CDR3 nucleotides: TGCGCCCGCAGCCCCGGCCGTGAGTGGGAGACCCAATACTTC.

The table lists this clonotype with many counts. The rearrangement links TRBV29-1 to TRBJ1-1; TRBD1 aligns across 8 bases. There are 15 residues in the CDR3. The J segment lost 4 bases and the V segment lost 6 bases, leaving 13 bases of the junction unmatched. Germline values: CDR1 SQVTM, CDR2 ANQGSEA. CDR3 residues: CSVGYRGAPSTEAFF. Here the CDR3 DNA reads TGCAGCGTGGGGTACAGGGGGGCGCCGAGCACTGAAGCTTTCTTT.

Turning to this clonotype: This may be a read error, as it is one base from a much larger clone. The gene calls are TRBV30 and TRBJ2-7; D remains unclear. The CDR3 is 15 residues long. CDR1 and CDR2 from the germline V gene are GTSNPN and SVGIG (reference sequence). This CDR3 is CAWGVPTQISYEQYF. The DNA of the CDR3 is TGTGCCTGGGGTGTACCCACTCAAATCTCCTACGAGCAGTACTTC.

The chain employs TRBV28 and TRBJ2-1; D unresolved. V was shortened by 3 bases and J by 8 bases, with 14 bases between the two germline ends. Per germline, CDR1 MDHEN and CDR2 SYDVKM. The CDR3 loop spans 14 amino acids. CDR3 DNA: TGTGCCAGCAGTTTGGGTGGGATGTACGATGAGCAGTTCTTC. Residues: CASSLGGMYDEQFF. The whole variable domain, remainder taken from reference TRBV28 and TRBJ2-1, is DVKVTQSSRYLVKRTGEKVFLECVQDMDHENMFWYRQDPGLGLRLIYFSYDVKMKEKGDIPEGYSVSREKKERFSLILESASTNQTSMYLCASSLGGMYDEQFFGPGTRLTVL.

On this clonotype: A much larger clone differs by one base, so this may be a read error. This rearrangement joins TRBV20-1 to TRBJ2-1, with 10 positions matching TRBD2. The V segment lost 4 bases and the J segment 3 bases; nucleotides outside the gene matches: 12. Looked up from germline, CDR1 is DFQATT and CDR2 is SNEGSKA (reference sequence). The CDR3 runs 17 residues. CDR3 loop: CSAIGTSVRGDYNEQFF. CDR3 in DNA: TGCAGTGCTATCGGGACTAGCGTGAGGGGAGACTACAATGAGCAGTTCTTC.

On this clonotype: The junction differs from germline at one of its ends, possibly a read error. The V gene is TRBV29-1, the J gene TRBJ2-7; a weak D match, TRBD2 (6 bases). The CDR3 extends over 13 amino acids. Germline-derived CDR1 and CDR2 are SQVTM and ANQGSEA. CDR3 in DNA: TGCAGCGCGAAGAGGGAGGTCCCCTACGATCAGTACTTC. Amino acids: CSAKREVPYDQYF.

There are a few counts of this clonotype. At one end the junction does not follow the germline gene, possibly because of a read error. This chain joins TRBV7-8 and TRBJ1-2, with TRBD1 as a possible D gene (6 bases). Germline-derived CDR1 and CDR2 are SGHVS and FQNEAQ. The CDR3 is 15 residues long. The CDR3 region has the DNA TGTGCCAGTAGCTTAATGACAGGCCCTAACTATGACTACACCTTC. Residues: CASSLMTGPNYDYTF.

The J gene is TRBJ2-2, the V gene TRBV29-1, with TRBD1 as a possible D gene (5 bases). The CDR3 has 14 residues. The V end was cut by 7 bases, the J end by 7 bases, with 19 bases between. Germline CDR1 and CDR2: SQVTM and ANQGSEA. The CDR3 bases are TGCAGCGCCTACCCCAGGGTAGTGGTCGGGGAGCTGTTTTTT. It encodes CSAYPRVVVGELFF.

This clonotype is classed as medium-sized. The chain is built from TRBV6-5 and TRBJ1-2; D uncertain. The CDR3 covers 15 residues. In germline, CDR1 is MNHEY, CDR2 SVGAGI. Trimming took 2 bases from V and 8 from J, leaving 18 bases between them. Here the CDR3 DNA reads TGTGCCAGCAGTTACACCTCGGCCGCGCTGCGAGGCTACACCTTC. It is translated as CASSYTSAALRGYTF.

A word on this clonotype: One junction end does not reproduce the germline sequence, and a read error may be involved. This sequence joins TRBV6-1 and TRBJ2-6; possible D gene TRBD1, 5 bases. Germline assignment: CDR1 MNHNS and CDR2 SASEGT. The CDR3 contains 14 residues. The CDR3 nucleotides are TGTGCCAACAGTAAAGGGGCTGGGGCCAACGTCCTGACTTTC. Protein: CANSKGAGANVLTF.

The sample holds one count of this clonotype. A read error may account for a junction end that differs from germline. The genes are TRBV7-9 and TRBJ2-5; D gene uncertain. There are 16 residues in the CDR3. The V gene's germline CDR1 is SEHNR and CDR2 FQNEAQ (reference sequence). The CDR3 nucleotides read TGTGCCAGCAGCCCTGGCCCCACTGCCGGAATTGAGACCCAGTATTTC. This gives the protein CASSPGPTAGIETQYF. Filled out from reference TRBV7-9 and TRBJ2-5, the complete variable domain reads DTGVSQNPRHKITKRGQNVTFRCDPISEHNRLYWYRQTLGQGPEFLTYFQNEAQLEKSRLLSDRFSAERPKGSFSTLEIQRTEQGDSAMYLCASSPGPTAGIETQYFGPGTRLLVL.

This clonotype is termed large. V usage is TRBV6-2 or TRBV6-3 and J usage is TRBJ2-1; 7 nucleotides line up with TRBD2. Germline V lookup: CDR1 MNHEY, CDR2 SVGEGT. The CDR3 totals 17 residues. The junction had 16 bases not matched to a gene; V was cut back by 2 bases and J by 9 bases. Written as DNA, the CDR3 is TGTGCCAGCAGTTACAATATACGCGGGAGTTTCCCCCCTGAGCAGTTCTTC. This codes for CASSYNIRGSFPPEQFF.

The chain has TRBV29-1 and TRBJ2-7; no clear D gene. The germline gives CDR1 SQVTM, CDR2 ANQGSEA. This CDR3 has 12 residues. The V and J ends lost 7 bases and 3 bases respectively, with 13 bases between them. CDR3 residues: CSATDGFYEQYF. CDR3 nucleotides: TGCAGCGCTACCGACGGCTTCTACGAGCAGTACTTC.

This clonotype was detected ten times or more. The chain links TRBV5-6 to TRBJ2-1, with D unclear. With 0 bases removed from V and 5 bases from J, the gap between germline ends came to 6 bases. Germline CDR1 is SGHDT and CDR2 is YYEEEE. The length of the CDR3 is 13 residues. The DNA for the CDR3 is TGTGCCAGCAGCTTGGCCCAGCACAATGAGCAGTTCTTC. It translates to CASSLAQHNEQFF. The full variable domain, its missing parts supplied by reference TRBV5-6 and TRBJ2-1, is DAGVTQSPTHLIKTRGQQVTLRCSPKSGHDTVSWYQQALGQGPQFIFQYYEEEERQRGNFPDRFSGHQFPNYSSELNVNALLLGDSALYLCASSLAQHNEQFFGPGTRLTVL.

This clonotype was recorded once. The rearrangement uses TRBV20-1 and TRBJ1-5; D possibly corresponds to TRBD1 (6 bases). This CDR3 contains 15 residues. The germline CDR1 and CDR2 sequences are DFQATT and SNEGSKA (reference sequence). The V end was cut by 2 bases, the J end by 4 bases, with 15 bases between. The CDR3 protein is CSARRQDRRNQPQHF. The CDR3 coding sequence is TGCAGTGCTAGACGTCAGGACAGACGTAATCAGCCCCAGCATTTT.

This clonotype has a single count. A read error may explain this, as a much larger clone is one base away. V and J are TRBV7-9 and TRBJ1-2; unclear D gene. The CDR3 has 15 residues. Germline V CDR1 and CDR2: SEHNR, FQNEAQ (reference sequence). The CDR3 protein is CASRLEAASHYGYTF. CDR3 coding DNA: TGTGCCAGCAGGTTAGAGGCAGCCTCTCACTATGGCTACACCTTC.